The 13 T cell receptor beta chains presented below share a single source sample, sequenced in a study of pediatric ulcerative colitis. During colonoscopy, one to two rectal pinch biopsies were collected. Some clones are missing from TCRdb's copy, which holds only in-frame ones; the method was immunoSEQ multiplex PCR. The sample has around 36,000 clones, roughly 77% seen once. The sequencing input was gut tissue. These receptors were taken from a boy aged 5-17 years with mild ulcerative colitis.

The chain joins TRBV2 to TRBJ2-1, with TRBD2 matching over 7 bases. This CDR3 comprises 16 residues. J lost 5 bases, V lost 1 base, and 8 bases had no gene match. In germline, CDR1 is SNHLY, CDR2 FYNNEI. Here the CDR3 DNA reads TGTGCCAGCAGTGAAGTGGGCGGGGGTGTCCACAATGAGCAGTTCTTC. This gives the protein CASSEVGGGVHNEQFF.

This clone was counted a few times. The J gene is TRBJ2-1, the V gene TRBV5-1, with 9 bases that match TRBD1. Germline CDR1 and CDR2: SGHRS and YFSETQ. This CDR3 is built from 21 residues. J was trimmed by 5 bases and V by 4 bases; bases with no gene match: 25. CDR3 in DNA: TGCGCCAGCAGCGCTGGGACTGCTCCAACATTGTGGGGACAGGGCCACAATGAGCAGTTCTTC. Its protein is CASSAGTAPTLWGQGHNEQFF.

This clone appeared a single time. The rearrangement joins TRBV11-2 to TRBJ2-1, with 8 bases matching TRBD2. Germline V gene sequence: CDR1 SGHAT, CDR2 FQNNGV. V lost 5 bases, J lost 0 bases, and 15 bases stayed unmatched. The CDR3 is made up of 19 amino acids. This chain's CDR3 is CASSPARGGTRSSYNEQFF. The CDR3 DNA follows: TGTGCCAGCAGCCCCGCTCGCGGGGGGACTCGAAGCTCCTACAATGAGCAGTTCTTC.

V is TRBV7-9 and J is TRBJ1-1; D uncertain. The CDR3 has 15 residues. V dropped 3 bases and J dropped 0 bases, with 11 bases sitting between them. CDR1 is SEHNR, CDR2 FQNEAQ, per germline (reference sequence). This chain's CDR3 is CASSLRLGMNTEAFF. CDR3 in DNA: TGTGCCAGCAGCTTGCGGCTGGGTATGAACACTGAAGCTTTCTTT.

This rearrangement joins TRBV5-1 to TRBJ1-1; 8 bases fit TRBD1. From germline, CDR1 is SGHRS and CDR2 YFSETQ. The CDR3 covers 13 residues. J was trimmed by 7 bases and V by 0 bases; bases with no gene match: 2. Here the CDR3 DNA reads TGCGCCAGCAGCTTGGCCAGGGGGCTTGAAGCTTTCTTT. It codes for CASSLARGLEAFF. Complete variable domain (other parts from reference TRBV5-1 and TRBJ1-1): KAGVTQTPRYLIKTRGQQVTLSCSPISGHRSVSWYQQTPGQGLQFLFEYFSETQRNKGNFPGRFSGRQFSNSRSEMNVSTLELGDSALYLCASSLARGLEAFFGQGTRLTVV.

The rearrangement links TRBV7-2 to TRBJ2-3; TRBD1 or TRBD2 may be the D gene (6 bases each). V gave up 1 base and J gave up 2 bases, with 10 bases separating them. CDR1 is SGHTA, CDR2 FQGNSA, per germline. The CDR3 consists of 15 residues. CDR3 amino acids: CASSLVGGYTDTQYF. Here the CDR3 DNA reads TGTGCCAGCAGCTTAGTGGGGGGCTACACAGATACGCAGTATTTT.

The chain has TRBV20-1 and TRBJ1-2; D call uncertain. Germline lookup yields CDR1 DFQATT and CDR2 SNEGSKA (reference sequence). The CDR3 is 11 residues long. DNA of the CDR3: TGCAGGGGCTATCACGACGATGGCTACACCTTC. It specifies CRGYHDDGYTF.

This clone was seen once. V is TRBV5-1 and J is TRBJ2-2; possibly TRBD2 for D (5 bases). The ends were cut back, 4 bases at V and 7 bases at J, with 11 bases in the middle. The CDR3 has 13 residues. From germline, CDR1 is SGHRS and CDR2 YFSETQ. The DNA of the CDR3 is TGCGCCAGCAGCGGGCTAGCAGGCGGGGAGCTGTTTTTT. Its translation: CASSGLAGGELFF.

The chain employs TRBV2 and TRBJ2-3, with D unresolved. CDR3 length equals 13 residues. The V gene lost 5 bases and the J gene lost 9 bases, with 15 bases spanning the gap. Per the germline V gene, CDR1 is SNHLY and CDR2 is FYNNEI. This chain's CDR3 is CASSLDTTRTQYF. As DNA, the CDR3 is TGTGCCAGCAGTCTCGACACTACCAGGACGCAGTATTTT.

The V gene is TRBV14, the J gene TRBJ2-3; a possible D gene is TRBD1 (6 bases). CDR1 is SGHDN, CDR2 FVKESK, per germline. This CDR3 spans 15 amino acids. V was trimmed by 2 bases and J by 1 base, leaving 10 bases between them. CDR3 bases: TGTGCCAGCAGCCAAACCCGACAGGGCACAGATACGCAGTATTTT. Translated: CASSQTRQGTDTQYF.

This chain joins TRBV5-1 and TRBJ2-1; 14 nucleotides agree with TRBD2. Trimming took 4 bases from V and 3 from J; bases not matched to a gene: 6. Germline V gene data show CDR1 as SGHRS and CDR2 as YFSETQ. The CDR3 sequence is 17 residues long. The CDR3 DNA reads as TGCGCCAGCAGCCCAGGGACTAGCGGGGGAAACTACAATGAGCAGTTCTTC. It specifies CASSPGTSGGNYNEQFF.

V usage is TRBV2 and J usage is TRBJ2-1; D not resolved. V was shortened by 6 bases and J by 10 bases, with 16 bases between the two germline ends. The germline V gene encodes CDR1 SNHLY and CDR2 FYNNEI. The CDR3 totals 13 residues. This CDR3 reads CASSQTGGWEQFF. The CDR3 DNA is TGTGCCAGCAGCCAGACGGGTGGTTGGGAGCAGTTCTTC. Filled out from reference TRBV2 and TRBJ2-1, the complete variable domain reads EPEVTQTPSHQVTQMGQEVILRCVPISNHLYFYWYRQILGQKVEFLVSFYNNEISEKSEIFDDQFSVERPDGSNFTLKIRSTKLEDSAMYFCASSQTGGWEQFFGPGTRLTVL.

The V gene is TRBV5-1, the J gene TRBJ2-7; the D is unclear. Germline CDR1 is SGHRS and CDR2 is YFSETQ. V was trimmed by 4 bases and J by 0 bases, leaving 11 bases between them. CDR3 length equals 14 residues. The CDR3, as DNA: TGCGCCAGCAGCCCACGCCCAAGCTCCTACGAGCAGTACTTC. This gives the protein CASSPRPSSYEQYF.